The source of this TCR beta chain is a study of blood T cell repertoires in COVID-19. At the level of the study: The United States, Italy and Spain were the sources of the acute and convalescent COVID-19 samples. Sample material is recorded as cDNA or gDNA derived from T cells, B-cell-depleted T cells, or PBMCs.

This clone occurred a few times. For recovered donors of Cohort 3, there were two negative PCRs, clearance, or symptom resolution. How the authors handled the data: Using reference gene primer amplification, nucleated cell counts were estimated. Assay: immunoSEQ multiplex PCR; the TCRdb copy retains only in-frame clones and omits some. That table is the source of V, J and clone size, and D and trimming were worked out from the DNA. The sample holds roughly 200,000 clones, about nine tenths seen once. CDR1 and CDR2 (germline): SGHRS, YFSETQ. The CDR3 consists of 16 residues. V gave up 7 bases and J gave up 1 base, with 20 bases separating them.

This clonotype was sampled from a woman aged 25 to 45 who had recovered from COVID-19. The rearrangement joins TRBV5-1 to TRBJ1-2; D is unresolved. Input material: PBMCs or T cells enriched from blood (not recorded which). The CDR3 coding sequence is TGCGCCAGCTCTCCGGCCCCCGGGGAAAGTAACTATGGCTACACCTTC. Translating gives CASSPAPGESNYGYTF.